This T cell receptor beta chain was observed in a study of OX40 agonist ivuxolimab in advanced cancers. Germline CDR1 and CDR2: SGHVS and FQNEAQ. V dropped 1 base and J dropped 4 bases, with 11 bases sitting between them. This CDR3 spans 15 amino acids. TCRdb's copy holds only in-frame clones and misses some; the assay was immunoSEQ multiplex PCR. The table shows approximately 98,000 clones, with under 90% occurring only once. The TCR was taken from an adult with an advanced solid tumor such as melanoma, head and neck, liver or kidney cancer. The V call is TRBV7-8, the J call TRBJ2-1; D ambiguous. The material was CD4+ or CD8+ T cells sorted from blood, obtained in a trial of the OX40 agonist ivuxolimab. The DNA for the CDR3 is TGTGCCAGCAGCTTAGAAGGTTTTGTATACAATGAGCAGTTCTTC. Translation gives CASSLEGFVYNEQFF. Using reference TRBV7-8 and TRBJ2-1 for the parts outside the CDR3, the full variable domain is GAGVSQSPRYKVAKRGQDVALRCDPISGHVSLFWYQQALGQGPEFLTYFQNEAQLDKSGLPSDRFFAERPEGSVSTLKIQRTQQEDSAVYLCASSLEGFVYNEQFFGPGTRLTVL.